Presented here are 18 T cell receptor beta chains from one specimen sequenced in a study of cytomegalovirus exposure and HLA in healthy donors. The PCR ran on 60 Vbeta and 13 Jbeta primers. The data were produced by immunoSEQ multiplex PCR, yet TCRdb's version contains in-frame clones alone and is incomplete. The sample lists around 150,000 clones; 55% to 75% were seen once. The sequenced material came from PBMCs. Receptors were obtained from a woman aged 55-69 years in good health and CMV-seropositive.

This chain uses TRBV6-1 with TRBJ2-7; 10 bases are a match to TRBD1. CDR1 and CDR2 (germline): MNHNS, SASEGT. With 7 bases clipped from V and 6 bases from J, the junction kept 9 bases outside the gene matches. The CDR3 sequence is 14 residues long. The CDR3 is CASTRQGASSEQYF. The CDR3, as DNA: TGTGCCAGCACCCGACAGGGGGCTTCATCCGAGCAGTACTTC.

The CDR3 loop reads CASSELALGELFF. The CDR3 DNA reads TGTGCCAGCAGTGAACTCGCACTCGGGGAGCTGTTTTTT. The rearrangement uses TRBV25-1 and TRBJ2-2, with no clear D. Trimming took off 2 bases at V and 7 bases at J, with 8 bases between the two ends. CDR3 length: 13 residues. Per germline, CDR1 MGHDK and CDR2 SYGVNS.

The V and J genes are TRBV7-2 and TRBJ1-5; D unclear. V shed 4 bases and J shed 0 bases, with 10 bases lying between them. Germline V CDR1 and CDR2: SGHTA, FQGNSA. The CDR3 contains 15 residues. CDR3 sequence (DNA): TGTGCCAGCAGCTCGGGGTGGAATAGCAATCAGCCCCAGCATTTT. Its translation: CASSSGWNSNQPQHF.

This clone was found once. The genes are TRBV2 and TRBJ1-2; weak D call: TRBD1 (6 bases). The CDR3 has 14 amino acids. CDR1 is SNHLY and CDR2 is FYNNEI in the germline V gene. The V gene lost 8 bases and the J gene lost 4 bases, with 17 bases spanning the gap. The CDR3 nucleotides read TGTGCCAGCGAGACAGGAGACAGGCTCTATGGCTACACCTTC. Translated: CASETGDRLYGYTF.

V and J are TRBV27 and TRBJ2-5, with D possibly matching TRBD2 (5 bases). The CDR3 covers 16 residues. Looked up from germline, CDR1 is MNHEY and CDR2 is SMNVEV (reference sequence). The ends were cut back, 6 bases at V and 1 base at J, with 18 bases in the middle. CDR3 sequence reads: CASSVLGGGPQETQYF. The CDR3 DNA is TGTGCCAGCAGCGTATTAGGTGGCGGGCCCCAAGAGACCCAGTACTTC.

The gene calls are TRBV5-4 and TRBJ2-4, with D perhaps matching TRBD2 (5 bases). Germline-derived CDR1 and CDR2 are SGHNT and YYREEE (reference sequence). The CDR3 is 19 amino acids. Trimming shortened V by 2 bases and J by 0 bases, and 21 bases separated the two germline ends. The CDR3 spells CASSFSSQELVLAKNIQYF. CDR3 bases: TGTGCCAGCAGCTTCTCATCCCAAGAACTAGTGTTAGCCAAAAACATTCAGTACTTC.

This clone was detected once. The chain joins TRBV6-5 to TRBJ2-2; D is perhaps TRBD2 (7 bases). The V gene lost 3 bases and the J gene lost 0 bases, with 11 bases spanning the gap. CDR1 MNHEY and CDR2 SVGAGI come from the germline V gene. This CDR3 contains 16 residues. CDR3 sequence: CASSYWEGANTGELFF. CDR3 bases: TGTGCCAGCAGTTATTGGGAGGGGGCGAACACCGGGGAGCTGTTTTTT.

The chain combines TRBV30 with TRBJ1-1; a weak D match, TRBD1 (6 bases). This CDR3 comprises 13 residues. V dropped 8 bases and J dropped 4 bases, with 17 bases sitting between them. Germline values: CDR1 GTSNPN, CDR2 SVGIG (reference sequence). Here the CDR3 DNA reads TGTGCCATGCGATGGGGGCTGGGCACTGAAGCTTTCTTT. This sequence encodes CAMRWGLGTEAFF.

The rearrangement joins TRBV5-4 to TRBJ2-1, with a possible D match to TRBD1 (6 bases). The CDR3 covers 15 residues. Germline CDR1 and CDR2: SGHNT and YYREEE (reference sequence). The V end lost 3 bases, the J end lost 8 bases, and 18 bases lay between the germline ends. The CDR3 region has the DNA TGTGCCAGCAGCTCACCGGGTCCCAAGGGGGATGAGCAGTTCTTC. As protein: CASSSPGPKGDEQFF.

This chain links TRBV7-9 with TRBJ2-7; D possibly corresponds to TRBD2 (5 bases). Deletions cut 5 bases from V and 2 bases from J, with 16 bases between. Germline CDR1 SEHNR, CDR2 FQNEAQ (reference sequence). The CDR3 loop spans 15 amino acids. The CDR3: CASSATRTATYEQYF. The CDR3 DNA reads as TGTGCCAGCAGCGCTACCCGGACTGCAACCTACGAGCAGTACTTC.

The chain has TRBV11-2 and TRBJ2-3; D uncertain. There are 14 residues in the CDR3. The V and J ends lost 3 bases and 2 bases respectively, with 9 bases between them. Per the germline V gene, CDR1 is SGHAT and CDR2 is FQNNGV. In DNA form, the CDR3 reads TGTGCCAGCAGCTTCAGTCCTTCCACAGATACGCAGTATTTT. Its translation: CASSFSPSTDTQYF.

By share, this clone ranks as medium-sized (0.01 to 0.1%). This chain uses TRBV2 with TRBJ2-1; D remains ambiguous. CDR1 is SNHLY, CDR2 FYNNEI, per germline. The CDR3 spans 13 residues. V was cut by 3 bases and J by 5 bases, with 8 bases left in between. This chain's CDR3 is CASSDPQDNEQFF. For the CDR3, the DNA is TGTGCCAGCAGTGACCCCCAGGACAATGAGCAGTTCTTC.

This clone was seen a few times. The CDR3 DNA follows: TGTGCCAGCAGCTCCGATCCCAGCGGGTACTCCTACGAGCAGTACTTC. Translation: CASSSDPSGYSYEQYF. V is TRBV5-4 and J is TRBJ2-7, with D possibly matching TRBD2 (6 bases). V was cut by 3 bases and J by 0 bases, with 16 bases left in between. CDR1 and CDR2 from the germline V gene are SGHNT and YYREEE (reference sequence). The CDR3 contains 16 residues.

The genes are TRBV18 and TRBJ2-1, with D possibly being TRBD1 (6 bases). V lost 3 bases and J 6 bases, leaving 9 bases between the germline ends. This CDR3 region has 13 residues. CDR1 and CDR2 (germline): KGHSH, LQKENI. As DNA, the CDR3 is TGTGCCAGCTCACCCGGACAGTCCAATGAGCAGTTCTTC. This gives the protein CASSPGQSNEQFF.

On this clone: Germline is not matched at one junction end, which may reflect a read error. In nucleotides, the CDR3 is TGTGCTAGCAGTTCCGGGACAAAAGAGACCCAGTACTTC. Amino acids: CASSSGTKETQYF. The J gene is TRBJ2-5, the V gene TRBV7-7; D is possibly TRBD1 (6 bases). The CDR3 covers 13 residues. From germline, CDR1 is SSHAT and CDR2 FNYEAQ (reference sequence).

This clone was seen only a few times. The V gene is TRBV2, the J gene TRBJ2-1; D unclear. In germline, CDR1 is SNHLY, CDR2 FYNNEI. Trimming cost V 5 bases and J 0 bases, with 11 bases left between them. The CDR3 sequence is 15 residues long. The CDR3 DNA sequence: TGTGCCAGCAGTCCGCAGGTGAGCTCCTACAATGAGCAGTTCTTC. This translates into CASSPQVSSYNEQFF. Full variable domain (rest looked up from reference TRBV2 and TRBJ2-1): EPEVTQTPSHQVTQMGQEVILRCVPISNHLYFYWYRQILGQKVEFLVSFYNNEISEKSEIFDDQFSVERPDGSNFTLKIRSTKLEDSAMYFCASSPQVSSYNEQFFGPGTRLTVL.

The V gene is TRBV11-2, the J gene TRBJ2-7, with a tentative D call TRBD2 (5 bases). Trimming pared 11 bases from V and 9 bases from J, leaving 23 bases between. In germline, CDR1 is SGHAT, CDR2 FQNNGV. The CDR3 has 13 residues. CDR3 bases: TGTGCCGGCACCGGCAACGGGGAAATTGGGCAGTACTTC. Amino acids: CAGTGNGEIGQYF.

The rearrangement links TRBV10-1 to TRBJ1-5; D remains unclear. CDR1 and CDR2 from the germline V gene are WNHNN and SYGVQD (reference sequence). This CDR3 contains 13 residues. The V gene lost 0 bases and the J gene lost 6 bases, with 6 bases spanning the gap. This CDR3 is CASSESEGQPQHF. In DNA form, the CDR3 reads TGCGCCAGCAGTGAGTCGGAGGGTCAGCCCCAGCATTTT.